This TCR beta chain was captured in a study of blood T cell repertoires in COVID-19. Generated by immunoSEQ multiplex PCR, the TCRdb table keeps only in-frame clones and is missing some. The data hold about 190,000 clones, with 70% to 85% observed a single time. Each participant's cohort was designated according to participant-reported clinical history. The germline V gene has CDR1 WNHNN and CDR2 SYGVQD (reference sequence). Trimming left V 5 bases short and J 1 base short, with 11 bases between. This CDR3 is 14 amino acids long. The chain has TRBV10-1 and TRBJ1-1, with D maybe TRBD1 (6 bases). Specimen: PBMCs or T cells enriched from blood (not recorded which). The receptor's source is a woman in her twenties or thirties who had recovered from COVID-19. CDR3 nucleotide sequence: TGCGCCAGCAGTCGCCGGGGACAGAACACTGAAGCTTTCTTT. Encoded protein: CASSRRGQNTEAFF.